One and the same sample provided the 21 T cell receptor beta chains below, sequenced in a study of persistence of HIV-infected CD4 T cells. These receptors lack a known antigen. This was the immunoSEQ version 4 assay in survey mode. Clones were read by immunoSEQ multiplex PCR, and TCRdb kept only the in-frame ones, dropping some. The sample lists tens of thousands of clones, 82% seen once, with roughly 18% in the top ten. Overlapping HIV-1 Gag 15-mer peptides at approximately 1 ug per peptide per mL were used. Memory cells lacking CD40L and CD69 with high CD45RO were sorted. This material consisted of CD4+ T cells sorted from PBMCs after approximately 20-hour stimulation, taken from a patient who received antiretroviral therapy. These receptors were taken from an adult woman with HIV who was CMV-seropositive.

The chain combines TRBV6-4 with TRBJ2-1, with 11 positions matching TRBD2. The CDR3 runs 15 residues. V dropped 3 bases and J dropped 9; count of bases not matched to a gene: 7. The germline gives CDR1 MRHNA, CDR2 SNTAGT. The CDR3 nucleotides are TGTGCCAGCAGTGAAAGACTAGCGGGACTGGGTGAGCAGTTCTTC. This gives the protein CASSERLAGLGEQFF.

This chain uses TRBV19 with TRBJ2-2, with 13 bases aligning to TRBD2. The length of the CDR3 is 17 residues. J was trimmed by 5 bases and V by 5 bases; bases with no gene match: 8. Germline loops: CDR1 LNHDA, CDR2 SQIVND (reference sequence). The CDR3: CASSLGLAGAGTGELFF. CDR3 nucleotides: TGTGCCAGTAGTCTTGGACTAGCGGGAGCGGGGACCGGGGAGCTGTTTTTT.

This chain joins TRBV6-2 or TRBV6-3 and TRBJ2-6; D may correspond to TRBD1 or TRBD2 (5 bases each). V was trimmed by 5 bases and J by 4 bases, leaving 15 bases between them. The CDR3 has 16 residues. The V gene's germline CDR1 is MNHEY and CDR2 SVGEGT. The CDR3 region is CASSNPRGAGANVLTF. DNA for the CDR3: TGTGCCAGCAGTAACCCTCGAGGGGCGGGGGCCAACGTCCTGACTTTC.

The chain joins TRBV10-1 to TRBJ2-1; weak D call: TRBD1 (5 bases). Germline V gene data show CDR1 as WNHNN and CDR2 as SYGVQD (reference sequence). Deletions cut 8 bases from V and 5 bases from J, with 16 bases between. There are 14 residues in the CDR3. CDR3 residues: CASALDTNNNEQFF. The CDR3 DNA sequence: TGCGCCAGCGCCTTGGACACAAACAACAATGAGCAGTTCTTC.

The chain recombines TRBV2 with TRBJ1-2, with 7 bases matching TRBD1. Losses at the gene ends were 6 bases for V and 1 base for J; bases not matched to a gene: 8. Germline CDR1 reads SNHLY; CDR2 reads FYNNEI. The CDR3 loop spans 15 amino acids. In DNA, the CDR3 is TGTGCCAGCAGCTTCGGGACAGTAGATAACTATGGCTACACCTTC. This sequence encodes CASSFGTVDNYGYTF. Based on the CDR3 plus reference TRBV2 and TRBJ1-2, the full variable domain is EPEVTQTPSHQVTQMGQEVILRCVPISNHLYFYWYRQILGQKVEFLVSFYNNEISEKSEIFDDQFSVERPDGSNFTLKIRSTKLEDSAMYFCASSFGTVDNYGYTFGSGTRLTVV.

The chain uses TRBV24-1 and TRBJ2-3; 8 nucleotides agree with TRBD1. In germline, CDR1 is KGHDR, CDR2 SFDVKD. CDR3 length equals 14 residues. With 7 bases clipped from V and 4 bases from J, the junction kept 6 bases outside the gene matches. The CDR3 loop is CATRETGGADTQYF. The CDR3 region has the DNA TGTGCCACCAGAGAAACAGGGGGAGCAGATACGCAGTATTTT.

In this sample, this clone turned up a few times. The V gene is TRBV5-1, the J gene TRBJ1-2; TRBD1 agrees at 10 bases. The CDR3 covers 14 residues. Germline trimming cut 6 bases from V and 8 bases from J; bases unmatched to any gene: 10. In germline, CDR1 is SGHRS, CDR2 YFSETQ. The CDR3 DNA follows: TGCGCCAGCACCTGGGGACAGGGGCAAAGCGGCTACACCTTC. It is translated as CASTWGQGQSGYTF.

The J gene is TRBJ1-4, the V gene TRBV5-1, with D possibly being TRBD1 (5 bases). The CDR3 is 15 residues long. Germline CDR1 is SGHRS and CDR2 is YFSETQ. Trimming cost V 5 bases and J 3 bases, with 14 bases left between them. CDR3 bases: TGCGCCAGCAGACCGACGGGGCTACCTAATGAAAAACTGTTTTTT. This sequence encodes CASRPTGLPNEKLFF.

The V gene is TRBV29-1, the J gene TRBJ1-1; perhaps TRBD1 as D (6 bases). CDR3 length equals 14 residues. From germline, CDR1 is SQVTM and CDR2 ANQGSEA. V lost 4 bases and J 4 bases, leaving 16 bases between the germline ends. Here the CDR3 reads CSVVSGGRGTEAFF. In DNA form, the CDR3 reads TGCAGCGTTGTTAGCGGGGGCCGGGGCACTGAAGCTTTCTTT.

The gene calls are TRBV2 and TRBJ2-4; D is ambiguous. This CDR3 spans 15 amino acids. The germline V and J ends were trimmed by 6 bases and 3 bases, with 15 bases remaining between them. Germline CDR1 SNHLY, CDR2 FYNNEI. CDR3 loop: CASSRSRADKNIQYF. The CDR3 bases are TGTGCCAGCAGCCGGTCCCGGGCCGACAAAAACATTCAGTACTTC.

This chain uses TRBV3-1 (or the pseudogene TRBV3-2) with TRBJ1-2; D is unclear. CDR1 and CDR2 (germline): LGHDT, YNNKEL (reference sequence). With 5 bases removed from V and 5 bases from J, the gap between germline ends came to 6 bases. CDR3 length equals 11 residues. CDR3 loop: CASSNIYGYTF. The CDR3 DNA sequence: TGTGCCAGCAGCAACATATATGGCTACACCTTC.

For the CDR3, the DNA is TGTGCCATCAGCGATCGGACAGGGGGGACCGGGGAGCTGTTTTTT. Translation gives CAISDRTGGTGELFF. The chain uses TRBV10-3 and TRBJ2-2; 10 nucleotides match TRBD1. The length of the CDR3 is 15 residues. The germline V gene encodes CDR1 ENHRY and CDR2 SYGVKD. J gave up 5 bases and V 6 bases, and 6 bases lay outside the gene matches.

This chain uses TRBV7-2 with TRBJ2-7; possibly TRBD2 for D (5 bases). With 5 bases removed from V and 3 bases from J, the gap between germline ends came to 14 bases. CDR1 is SGHTA and CDR2 is FQGNSA in the germline V gene. CDR3 length: 14 amino acids. CDR3 nucleotides: TGTGCCAGCAGCGCAGAGCTAGCCTTCTACGAGCAGTACTTC. It yields the protein CASSAELAFYEQYF.

J is TRBJ2-5 and V is TRBV7-9, with 12 bases matching TRBD1. Germline CDR1 SEHNR, CDR2 FQNEAQ (reference sequence). J was trimmed by 1 base and V by 5 bases; bases with no gene match: 2. This CDR3 spans 15 amino acids. Here the CDR3 DNA reads TGTGCCAGCAGCAGGGACAGGGGGCTCCAAGAGACCCAGTACTTC. It yields the protein CASSRDRGLQETQYF.

V gene TRBV4-1 combines with J gene TRBJ1-1, with 8 nucleotides matching TRBD1. J gave up 3 bases and V 3 bases, and 6 bases lay outside the gene matches. CDR1 and CDR2 (germline): MGHRA, YSYEKL. The CDR3 totals 15 residues. The CDR3 region is CASSQQDRADTEAFF. Here the CDR3 DNA reads TGCGCCAGCAGCCAGCAGGACAGGGCGGACACTGAAGCTTTCTTT.

This chain links TRBV7-2 with TRBJ1-1; TRBD1 is a possible D gene (5 bases). The germline gives CDR1 SGHTA, CDR2 FQGNSA. The length of the CDR3 is 13 residues. Trimming left V 4 bases short and J 4 bases short, with 10 bases between. The CDR3 loop reads CASSSQVGTEAFF. CDR3 nucleotide sequence: TGTGCCAGCAGCTCACAGGTGGGCACTGAAGCTTTCTTT.

The V and J genes are TRBV20-1 and TRBJ2-7; D possibly corresponds to TRBD2 (6 bases). This CDR3 is 14 amino acids long. Germline V gene lookup returns CDR1 DFQATT and CDR2 SNEGSKA (reference sequence). The V end lost 3 bases, the J end lost 2 bases, and 14 bases lay between the germline ends. The CDR3 loop is CSASVGTLPYEQYF. CDR3 DNA sequence: TGCAGTGCTAGTGTCGGGACTCTCCCCTACGAGCAGTACTTC.

The rearrangement joins TRBV6-5 to TRBJ1-1; TRBD1 matches 8 bases. With V trimmed by 6 bases and J by 8 bases, 14 bases remained unmatched. CDR1 and CDR2 from the germline V gene are MNHEY and SVGAGI. The CDR3 loop spans 15 amino acids. This CDR3 reads CASSLTRDRLAEAFF. In nucleotides, the CDR3 is TGTGCCAGCAGCCTGACCCGGGACAGGTTGGCCGAAGCTTTCTTT.

This chain links TRBV19 with TRBJ1-3; tentative D call: TRBD1 (6 bases). This CDR3 region has 15 residues. CDR1 LNHDA and CDR2 SQIVND come from the germline V gene (reference sequence). Trimming took off 5 bases at V and 4 bases at J, with 15 bases between the two ends. DNA of the CDR3: TGTGCCAGTAGTCGAACAGGGAGCTCCGGAAACACCATATATTTT. Its translation is CASSRTGSSGNTIYF.

The chain couples TRBV7-2 to TRBJ2-5, with 11 bases aligning to TRBD1. The CDR3 extends over 13 amino acids. CDR1 is SGHTA, CDR2 FQGNSA, per germline. Trimming cost V 1 base and J 14 bases; bases outside gene matches: 6. As DNA, the CDR3 is TGTGCCAGCAGCTTAGGAGGACAGGGGGCAGAATACTTC. It is translated as CASSLGGQGAEYF.

The J gene is TRBJ1-5, the V gene TRBV29-1, with D possibly being TRBD1 (5 bases). CDR1 is SQVTM and CDR2 is ANQGSEA in the germline V gene. V was trimmed by 4 bases and J by 6 bases, leaving 10 bases between them. CDR3 length: 12 residues. This chain's CDR3 is CSVGAGGQPQHF. DNA of the CDR3: TGCAGCGTTGGAGCGGGGGGTCAGCCCCAGCATTTT.